The source of this TCR beta chain is a study of STAT5B mutations in CD4+ large granular lymphocyte leukemia. J was trimmed by 6 bases and V by 4 bases; bases with no gene match: 3. The V gene's germline CDR1 is SGDLS and CDR2 YYNGEE. CDR3 length: 14 residues. TCRdb's table, derived via immunoSEQ multiplex PCR, lists solely in-frame clones and lacks some. The table has 8,000 to 10,000 clones, approximately 89% seen once; the top ten hold roughly 50%. The source is a woman aged 65 to 85 with CD4+ T-cell large granular lymphocyte leukemia. V and J are TRBV9 and TRBJ2-1; TRBD1 matches 11 bases. Sequencing was carried out using PBMCs. The CDR3 DNA reads as TGTGCCAGCAGCCCCGGGACAGGGGGCAATGAGCAGTTCTTC. Translated, it gives CASSPGTGGNEQFF. Drawing the rest from reference TRBV9 and TRBJ2-1, the complete variable domain is DSGVTQTPKHLITATGQRVTLRCSPRSGDLSVYWYQQSLDQGLQFLIQYYNGEERAKGNILERFSAQQFPDLHSELNLSSLELGDSALYFCASSPGTGGNEQFFGPGTRLTVL.